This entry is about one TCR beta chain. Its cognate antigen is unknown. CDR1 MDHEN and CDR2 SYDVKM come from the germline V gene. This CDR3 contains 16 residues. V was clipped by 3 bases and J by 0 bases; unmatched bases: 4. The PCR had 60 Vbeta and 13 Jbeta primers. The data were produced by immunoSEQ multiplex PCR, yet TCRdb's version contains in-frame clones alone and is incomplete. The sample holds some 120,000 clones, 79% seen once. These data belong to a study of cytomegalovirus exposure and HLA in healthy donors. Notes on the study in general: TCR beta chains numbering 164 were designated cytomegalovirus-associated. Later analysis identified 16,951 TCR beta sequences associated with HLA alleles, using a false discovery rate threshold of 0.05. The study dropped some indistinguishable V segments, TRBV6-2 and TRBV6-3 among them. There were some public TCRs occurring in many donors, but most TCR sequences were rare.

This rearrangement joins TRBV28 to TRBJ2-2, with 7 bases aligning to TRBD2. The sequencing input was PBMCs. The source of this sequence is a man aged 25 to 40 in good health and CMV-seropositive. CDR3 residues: CASSFYSGANTGELFF. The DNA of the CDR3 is TGTGCCAGCAGTTTTTACAGCGGGGCGAACACCGGGGAGCTGTTTTTT.